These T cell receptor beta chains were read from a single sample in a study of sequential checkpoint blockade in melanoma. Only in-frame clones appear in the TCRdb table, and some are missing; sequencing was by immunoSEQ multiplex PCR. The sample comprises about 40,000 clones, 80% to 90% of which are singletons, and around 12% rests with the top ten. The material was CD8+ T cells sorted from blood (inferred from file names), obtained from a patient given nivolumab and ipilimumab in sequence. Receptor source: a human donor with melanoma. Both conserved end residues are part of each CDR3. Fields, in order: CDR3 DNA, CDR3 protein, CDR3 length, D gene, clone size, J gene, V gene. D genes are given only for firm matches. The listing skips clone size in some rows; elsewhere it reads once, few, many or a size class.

TGTGCCAGCAGCTCTTATTTGGGGACAGGGAATGAAAAACTGTTTTTT,CASSSYLGTGNEKLFF,16,TRBD1,.,TRBJ1-4,TRBV25-1
TGTGCCAGCAGCGGGGCCGATCAGCCCCAGCATTTT,CASSGADQPQHF,12,.,.,TRBJ1-5,TRBV13
TGTGCCAGCAGCCCTCGACAGGGGGTGAGCTCCTACGAGCAGTACTTC,CASSPRQGVSSYEQYF,16,TRBD1,.,TRBJ2-7,TRBV7-9
TGTGCCAGCAGTTTCTCTAGCATCTACGAGCAGTACTTC,CASSFSSIYEQYF,13,.,.,TRBJ2-7,TRBV28
TGTGCCAGCAGCACAGGGAACACTGAAGCTTTCTTT,CASSTGNTEAFF,12,.,.,TRBJ1-1,TRBV7-9
TGTGCCAGCAGCCCAGAAGCGGGAGGGCCCTACGAGCAGTACTTC,CASSPEAGGPYEQYF,15,TRBD2,.,TRBJ2-7,TRBV9
TGCGCCAGCAGCTTGGTCCGGACAGGGGGAAATAATTCACCCCTCCACTTT,CASSLVRTGGNNSPLHF,17,TRBD1,few,TRBJ1-6,TRBV5-1
TGTGCCAGCAGCTTACCCCCGGGACTAGCCTACAATGAGCAGTTCTTC,CASSLPPGLAYNEQFF,16,TRBD2,.,TRBJ2-1,TRBV7-9
TGCGCCAGCAGCTTGGCCGGGACAGGGGGTCTAGCGGACCCATACAATGAGCAGTTCTTC,CASSLAGTGGLADPYNEQFF,20,TRBD1,once,TRBJ2-1,TRBV5-1
TGTGCCAGCAGTCCCCCGCCTAGCGGGAGTGACAATGAGCAGTTCTTC,CASSPPPSGSDNEQFF,16,TRBD2,.,TRBJ2-1,TRBV27
TGTGCCAGTAGTATCGGGAGGAAGAACACTGAAGCTTTCTTT,CASSIGRKNTEAFF,14,.,few,TRBJ1-1,TRBV19
TGTGCCAGCAGCCCCCGGGTAGGAGGAAACACCATATATTTT,CASSPRVGGNTIYF,14,.,.,TRBJ1-3,TRBV9
TGTGCCAGCAGCGCACCCTCGCGAGAGGATGAGCAGTTCTTC,CASSAPSREDEQFF,14,.,.,TRBJ2-1,TRBV9
TGTGCCAGCAGCCCACTAGCGGGCGAGCAGTTCTTC,CASSPLAGEQFF,12,TRBD2,few,TRBJ2-1,TRBV5-4
TGTGCCAGCAGCCAAGTACAGGGGAAACTCGAGACCCAGTACTTC,CASSQVQGKLETQYF,15,TRBD1,.,TRBJ2-5,TRBV4-2
TGTGCCAGTAATCTAGGGGGGGTCGATGAGCAGTTCTTC,CASNLGGVDEQFF,13,.,.,TRBJ2-1,TRBV19
TGTGCCAGCAGCCGGGGAGCTAGCGGACCGGGATTGACCTACAATGAGCAGTTCTTC,CASSRGASGPGLTYNEQFF,19,TRBD2,once,TRBJ2-1,TRBV7-6
TGTGCCTGGAGTGTAAGACAGGGAATGGGCGAGCAGTACTTC,CAWSVRQGMGEQYF,14,TRBD1,.,TRBJ2-7,TRBV30
TGTGCCAGCACCTCACGACAGGGGGGATATGGCTACACCTTC,CASTSRQGGYGYTF,14,TRBD1,.,TRBJ1-2,TRBV28
TGTGCCAGCAGACTCGGAGAGACCCAGTACTTC,CASRLGETQYF,11,.,.,TRBJ2-5,TRBV7-8
TGTGCCAGCAGTTTCCAACAGATAAGCTCCTACAATGAGCAGTTCTTC,CASSFQQISSYNEQFF,16,.,.,TRBJ2-1,TRBV27
TGTGCCAGCAGCTTGGCTGCGGGGACAGGGAGCACCGGGGAGCTGTTTTTT,CASSLAAGTGSTGELFF,17,TRBD1,.,TRBJ2-2,TRBV5-6
TGTGCCAGCAGCCATCGGCTAGACGGGACCCAGTACTTC,CASSHRLDGTQYF,13,.,.,TRBJ2-5,TRBV4-2
TGTGCCAGCAGCCCGGAGGGTGTTGAGACCCAGTACTTC,CASSPEGVETQYF,13,.,.,TRBJ2-5,TRBV9
TGCGCCAGCAGCCAACAACTAGCGGGAGTACGAGAGACCCAGTACTTC,CASSQQLAGVRETQYF,16,TRBD2,.,TRBJ2-5,TRBV4-1